The present entry profiles one TCR beta chain with its context. Antigen unknown. TCRdb re-called the RACE reads through MiXCR, storing one row per CDR3 protein. Of about 250,000 distinct CDR3 sequences listed, approximately 7.5% were seen once; the top ten hold approximately 1.2%. The record originates from a study of human T cells and chemical hapten exposure. Time point of the sample: pre-sensitization, week 0. Specified treatment: therapeutic diphenylcyclopropenone sensitization with weekly scalp DPC. This CDR3 has 13 amino acids. The V and J ends lost 2 bases and 9 bases respectively, with 11 bases between them. CDR1 and CDR2 from the germline V gene are SGHVS and FQNEAQ. Study-wide results and limits: Following DPC sensitization, TCRs present above 1 in 1000 frequency showed no change.

This sequence joins TRBV7-8 and TRBJ1-5, with D perhaps matching TRBD1 (6 bases). The sequencing here drew on whole blood, taken in connection with sensitization to the hapten diphenylcyclopropenone (DPC). The sequence came from a man between 18 and 29 years old with alopecia areata. Some clones in this sample may be carry-over from other donors' samples. The CDR3 protein is CASSLSGATPQHF. The CDR3 DNA reads TGTGCCAGCAGCTTATCGGGGGCTACGCCCCAGCATTTT.